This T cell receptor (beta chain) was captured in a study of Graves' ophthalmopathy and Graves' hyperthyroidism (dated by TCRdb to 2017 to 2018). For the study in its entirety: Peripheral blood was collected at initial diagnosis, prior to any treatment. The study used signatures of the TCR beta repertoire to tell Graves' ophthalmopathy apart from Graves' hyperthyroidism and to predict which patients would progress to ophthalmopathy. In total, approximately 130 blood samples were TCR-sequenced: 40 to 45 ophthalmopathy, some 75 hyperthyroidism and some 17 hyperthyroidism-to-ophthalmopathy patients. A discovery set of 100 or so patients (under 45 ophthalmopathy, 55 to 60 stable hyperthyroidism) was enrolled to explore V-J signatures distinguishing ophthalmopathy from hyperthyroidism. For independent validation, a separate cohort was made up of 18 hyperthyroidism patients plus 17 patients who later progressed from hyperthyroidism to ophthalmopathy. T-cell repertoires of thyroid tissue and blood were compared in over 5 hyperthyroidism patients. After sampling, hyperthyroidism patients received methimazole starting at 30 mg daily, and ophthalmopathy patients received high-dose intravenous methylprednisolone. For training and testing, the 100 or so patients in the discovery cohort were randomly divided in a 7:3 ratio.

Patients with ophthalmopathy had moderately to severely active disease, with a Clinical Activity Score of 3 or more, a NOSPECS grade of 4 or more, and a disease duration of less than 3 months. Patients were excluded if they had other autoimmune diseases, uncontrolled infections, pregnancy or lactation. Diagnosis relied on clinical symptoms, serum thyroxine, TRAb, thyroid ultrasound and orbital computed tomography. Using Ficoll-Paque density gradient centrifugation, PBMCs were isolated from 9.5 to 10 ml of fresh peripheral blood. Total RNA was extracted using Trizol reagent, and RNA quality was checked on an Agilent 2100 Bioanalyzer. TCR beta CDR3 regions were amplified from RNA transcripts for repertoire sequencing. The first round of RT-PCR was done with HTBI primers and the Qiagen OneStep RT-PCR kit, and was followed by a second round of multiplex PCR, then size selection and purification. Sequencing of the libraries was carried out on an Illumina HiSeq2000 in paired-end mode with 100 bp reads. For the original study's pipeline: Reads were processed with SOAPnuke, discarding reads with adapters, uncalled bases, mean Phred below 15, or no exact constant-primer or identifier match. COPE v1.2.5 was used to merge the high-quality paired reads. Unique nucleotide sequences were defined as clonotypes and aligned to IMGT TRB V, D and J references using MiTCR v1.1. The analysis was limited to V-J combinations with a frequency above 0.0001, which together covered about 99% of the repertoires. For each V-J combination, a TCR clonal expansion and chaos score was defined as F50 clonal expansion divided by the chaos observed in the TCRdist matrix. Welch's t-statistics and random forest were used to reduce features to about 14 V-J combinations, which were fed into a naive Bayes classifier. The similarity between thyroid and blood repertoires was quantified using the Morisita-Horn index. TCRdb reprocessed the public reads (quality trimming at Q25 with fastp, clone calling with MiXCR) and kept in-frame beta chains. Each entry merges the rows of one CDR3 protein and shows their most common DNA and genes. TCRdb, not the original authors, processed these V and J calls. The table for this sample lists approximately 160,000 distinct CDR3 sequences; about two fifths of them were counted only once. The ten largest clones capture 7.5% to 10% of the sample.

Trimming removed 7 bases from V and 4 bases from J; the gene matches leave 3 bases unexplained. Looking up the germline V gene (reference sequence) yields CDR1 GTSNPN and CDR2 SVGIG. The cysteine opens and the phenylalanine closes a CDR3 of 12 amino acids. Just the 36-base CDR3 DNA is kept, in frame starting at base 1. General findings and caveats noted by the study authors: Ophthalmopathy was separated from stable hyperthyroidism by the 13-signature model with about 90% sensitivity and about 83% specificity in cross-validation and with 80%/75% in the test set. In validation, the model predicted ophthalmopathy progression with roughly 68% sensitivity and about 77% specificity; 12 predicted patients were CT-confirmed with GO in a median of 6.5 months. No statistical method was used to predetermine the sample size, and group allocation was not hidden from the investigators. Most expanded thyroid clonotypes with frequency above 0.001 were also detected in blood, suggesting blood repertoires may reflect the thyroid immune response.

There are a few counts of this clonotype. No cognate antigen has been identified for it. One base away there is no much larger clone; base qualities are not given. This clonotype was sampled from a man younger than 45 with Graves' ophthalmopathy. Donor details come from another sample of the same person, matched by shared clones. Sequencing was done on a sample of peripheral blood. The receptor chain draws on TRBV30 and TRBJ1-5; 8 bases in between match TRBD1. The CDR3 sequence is CAFRTGNQPQHF. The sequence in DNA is TGTGCCTTCCGGACAGGGAATCAGCCCCAGCATTTT.